The 26 T cell receptor beta chains presented below share a single source sample, sequenced in a study of CD8 T cells in Susac syndrome. The RNA, about 0.45 to 1 ug, was put through reverse transcription using random hexamers. From the immunoSEQ multiplex PCR reads, TCRdb called clonotypes with MiXCR, one entry per CDR3 protein. The sample shows some 400,000 distinct CDR3 sequences, 75% to 90% of them seen only once. The sequencing input was CD8+ T cells from PBMCs. All receptors derive from a human donor with multiple sclerosis.

The chain carries TRBV7-2 and TRBJ2-7; possibly TRBD1 or TRBD2 for D (5 bases each). This CDR3 region has 14 residues. Trimming pared 5 bases from V and 1 base from J, leaving 12 bases between. Germline V CDR1 and CDR2: SGHTA, FQGNSA. The CDR3 nucleotides are TGTGCCAGCAGCGACCGGGACGGTTCCTACGAGCAGTACTTC. Its protein is CASSDRDGSYEQYF.

The chain employs TRBV12-3 or TRBV12-4 and TRBJ1-4; D remains unclear. The CDR3 loop spans 15 amino acids. Trimming left V 6 bases short and J 8 bases short, with 19 bases between. CDR3 sequence: CASSFLGDNREKLFF. As DNA, the CDR3 is TGTGCCAGCAGCTTCTTAGGAGACAACAGAGAAAAACTGTTTTTT.

The J gene is TRBJ2-1, the V gene TRBV3-1; D perhaps matches TRBD2 (6 bases). CDR3 length: 14 residues. CDR1 is LGHDT and CDR2 is YNNKEL in the germline V gene (reference sequence). The V gene lost 0 bases and the J gene lost 4 bases, with 7 bases spanning the gap. Written as DNA, the CDR3 is TGTGCCAGCAGCCAAGAGGCGGGATACAATGAGCAGTTCTTC. Its protein product is CASSQEAGYNEQFF.

The V and J genes are TRBV3-1 and TRBJ2-7; 8 bases align to TRBD1. The length of the CDR3 is 14 residues. J lost 2 bases, V lost 4 bases, and 4 bases had no gene match. Germline V gene sequence: CDR1 LGHDT, CDR2 YNNKEL (reference sequence). CDR3 coding DNA: TGTGCCAGCAGCCCCGAACAGGGGGCCTACGAGCAGTACTTC. Translation gives CASSPEQGAYEQYF.

The chain carries TRBV5-1 and TRBJ2-2, with 14 bases identical to TRBD2. Germline V gene sequence: CDR1 SGHRS, CDR2 YFSETQ. This CDR3 contains 21 residues. V trimming: 2 bases; J trimming: 1 base; junction bases outside the gene matches: 13. The CDR3 nucleotides are TGCGCCAGCAGCTTACAGAAACCGGGACTAGCGGGAGTTGGGAACACCGGGGAGCTGTTTTTT. This gives the protein CASSLQKPGLAGVGNTGELFF.

The gene calls are TRBV5-1 and TRBJ2-3, with 7 bases matching TRBD2. The CDR3 is 17 residues long. V trimming: 5 bases; J trimming: 0 bases; junction bases outside the gene matches: 12. Germline V lookup: CDR1 SGHRS, CDR2 YFSETQ. The CDR3 nucleotides are TGCGCCAGCAGGACTAGCACAAATTCCCCCAGCACAGATACGCAGTATTTT. It is translated as CASRTSTNSPSTDTQYF.

This clonotype occurred many times. The V and J genes are TRBV19 and TRBJ1-1, with 7 bases fitting TRBD1. The CDR3 runs to 14 residues. With 9 bases clipped from V and 0 bases from J, the junction kept 7 bases outside the gene matches. Germline values: CDR1 LNHDA, CDR2 SQIVND (reference sequence). CDR3 sequence reads: CASSLTGMNTEAFF. Written as DNA, the CDR3 is TGTGCCAGCAGTTTGACAGGGATGAACACTGAAGCTTTCTTT.

The chain links TRBV7-2 to TRBJ2-1, with D possibly being TRBD2 (6 bases). Germline V gene data show CDR1 as SGHTA and CDR2 as FQGNSA. V was trimmed by 4 bases and J by 1 base, leaving 20 bases between them. The CDR3 loop spans 18 amino acids. CDR3 nucleotide sequence: TGTGCCAGCAGCTCTCCCACGGGGCTAGCGCAATCCTACAATGAGCAGTTCTTC. Translating it yields CASSSPTGLAQSYNEQFF.

The chain recombines TRBV5-4 with TRBJ1-2; the D gene is possibly TRBD1 (5 bases). Germline V lookup: CDR1 SGHNT, CDR2 YYREEE (reference sequence). The CDR3 totals 14 residues. V was cut by 5 bases and J by 10 bases, with 21 bases left in between. The CDR3 bases are TGTGCCAGCAGTCGGCCGGGACTGATCATGGACTACACCTTC. It is translated as CASSRPGLIMDYTF.

V usage is TRBV19 and J usage is TRBJ2-1; maybe TRBD2 (5 bases). V dropped 6 bases and J dropped 6 bases, with 12 bases sitting between them. CDR3 length equals 13 residues. Germline assignment: CDR1 LNHDA and CDR2 SQIVND (reference sequence). The CDR3 is CASRADWPNEQFF. CDR3 sequence (DNA): TGTGCCAGTAGGGCGGACTGGCCCAATGAGCAGTTCTTC.

The CDR3 region is CASSEDGTPTYEQYF. The CDR3 DNA reads as TGTGCCAGCAGTGAAGATGGGACACCGACCTACGAGCAGTACTTC. The genes are TRBV2 and TRBJ2-7; D might be TRBD1 (6 bases). V shed 1 base and J shed 2 bases, with 12 bases lying between them. Germline CDR1 and CDR2: SNHLY and FYNNEI. The CDR3 length is 15 residues.

The chain uses TRBV7-2 and TRBJ1-3; D remains ambiguous. The germline V and J ends were trimmed by 1 base and 3 bases, with 7 bases remaining between them. CDR1 is SGHTA and CDR2 is FQGNSA in the germline V gene. The CDR3 totals 14 residues. This CDR3 is CASSLVGDGNTIYF. CDR3 sequence (DNA): TGTGCCAGCAGCTTAGTCGGAGATGGAAACACCATATATTTT.

V is TRBV7-2 and J is TRBJ2-1; D gene uncertain. Germline CDR1 is SGHTA and CDR2 is FQGNSA. The CDR3 extends over 13 amino acids. V was cut by 3 bases and J by 5 bases, with 8 bases left in between. The CDR3 region has the DNA TGTGCCAGCAGCTTGCGGAACGACAATGAGCAGTTCTTC. It specifies CASSLRNDNEQFF.

As DNA, the CDR3 is TGTGCCAGCAGGTTACTAACGGGGGACACCGGGGAGCTGTTTTTT. Encoded protein: CASRLLTGDTGELFF. V is TRBV6-5 and J is TRBJ2-2, with D possibly matching TRBD2 (6 bases). Per germline, CDR1 MNHEY and CDR2 SVGAGI. This CDR3 contains 15 residues. Trimming took 6 bases from V and 3 from J, leaving 14 bases between them.

V and J are TRBV4-1 and TRBJ2-1; 16 nucleotides align to TRBD2. The CDR3 contains 20 residues. J was trimmed by 7 bases and V by 1 base; bases with no gene match: 13. Germline V gene data show CDR1 as MGHRA and CDR2 as YSYEKL. CDR3 bases: TGCGCCAGCAGCCAAGTCTCGGGACTAGCGGGAGGGCATAGACGAAATGAGCAGTTCTTC. This translates into CASSQVSGLAGGHRRNEQFF.

The chain carries TRBV6-5 and TRBJ2-1; 8 nucleotides line up with TRBD2. The CDR3 consists of 16 residues. Germline CDR1 MNHEY, CDR2 SVGAGI. V was clipped by 1 base and J by 9 bases; unmatched bases: 11. This CDR3 reads CASSYFREGRCCEQFF. The CDR3 DNA reads as TGTGCCAGCAGTTACTTCCGGGAGGGGCGTTGTTGTGAGCAGTTCTTC.

This CDR3 is CASSIEDLPLYEQYF. The CDR3 nucleotides are TGTGCCAGCAGCATTGAAGACTTGCCACTTTACGAGCAGTACTTC. This chain uses TRBV7-2 with TRBJ2-7; D gene unclear. Per the germline V gene, CDR1 is SGHTA and CDR2 is FQGNSA. V was cut by 5 bases and J by 4 bases, with 18 bases left in between. There are 15 residues in the CDR3.

V and J are TRBV6-1 and TRBJ2-3, with 9 bases that match TRBD2. The CDR3 spans 17 residues. Germline V gene lookup returns CDR1 MNHNS and CDR2 SASEGT. V shed 3 bases and J 4 bases; nucleotides not matched to a gene: 11. CDR3 in amino acids: CASSEWASGTAADTQYF. CDR3 DNA sequence: TGTGCCAGCAGTGAGTGGGCTAGCGGGACGGCAGCAGATACGCAGTATTTT.

The chain carries TRBV28 and TRBJ1-2; the D gene is possibly TRBD1 (5 bases). In germline, CDR1 is MDHEN, CDR2 SYDVKM. V was clipped by 7 bases and J by 4 bases, with 16 bases between them. The CDR3 consists of 14 residues. The CDR3 reads CASTYDLGAYGYTF. As DNA, the CDR3 is TGTGCCAGCACCTATGATCTCGGGGCCTATGGCTACACCTTC.

V and J are TRBV7-2 and TRBJ2-2; 7 nucleotides line up with TRBD1. This CDR3 comprises 16 residues. Germline CDR1 and CDR2: SGHTA and FQGNSA. J gave up 7 bases and V 4 bases, and 12 bases lay outside the gene matches. CDR3 sequence reads: CASSWESSGGNGELFF. For the CDR3, the DNA is TGTGCCAGCAGCTGGGAGTCGTCAGGGGGAAACGGGGAGCTGTTTTTT.

The chain has TRBV6-1 and TRBJ2-7; the D is unclear. From germline, CDR1 is MNHNS and CDR2 SASEGT. The CDR3 loop spans 14 amino acids. Trimming pared 0 bases from V and 2 bases from J, leaving 8 bases between. CDR3 protein: CASSEAPGAYEQYF. The CDR3 bases are TGTGCCAGCAGTGAAGCGCCTGGGGCCTACGAGCAGTACTTC.

The chain has TRBV19 and TRBJ2-7; no reliable D call. The CDR3 spans 12 residues. V lost 10 bases to trimming and J lost 4 bases, with 14 bases between them. CDR1 is LNHDA and CDR2 is SQIVND in the germline V gene (reference sequence). The CDR3 coding sequence is TGTGCCACTAGAGGTGGCGGTTACGAGCAGTACTTC. It codes for CATRGGGYEQYF. Together with reference TRBV19 and TRBJ2-7, the CDR3 gives the full variable domain: DGGITQSPKYLFRKEGQNVTLSCEQNLNHDAMYWYRQDPGQGLRLIYYSQIVNDFQKGDIAEGYSVSREKKESFPLTVTSAQKNPTAFYLCATRGGGYEQYFGPGTRLTVT.

The chain is built from TRBV27 and TRBJ2-7; 15 bases line up with TRBD2. Germline V gene data show CDR1 as MNHEY and CDR2 as SMNVEV (reference sequence). The CDR3 loop spans 19 amino acids. The V and J ends lost 0 bases and 0 bases, in that order; junction bases with no gene match: 6. CDR3 region: CASSLSGLAGGGVSYEQYF. CDR3 nucleotides: TGTGCCAGCAGTTTATCCGGACTAGCGGGAGGGGGGGTCTCCTACGAGCAGTACTTC.

This clonotype was seen only a few times. The chain employs TRBV12-3 or TRBV12-4 and TRBJ2-2; D gene unclear. V gave up 6 bases and J gave up 1 base, with 3 bases separating them. This CDR3 is built from 12 residues. The CDR3 DNA reads as TGTGCCAGCAGCTGGAACACCGGGGAGCTGTTTTTT. This translates into CASSWNTGELFF.

The chain links TRBV5-6 to TRBJ2-1, with 7 bases lining up with TRBD2. The ends lost 0 bases at V and 8 bases at J; junction bases unmatched: 14. CDR1 SGHDT and CDR2 YYEEEE come from the germline V gene. The CDR3 has 17 amino acids. CDR3 DNA: TGTGCCAGCAGCTTGGAGGGGAGGGGACTAACGGGAGATGAGCAGTTCTTC. Amino acids: CASSLEGRGLTGDEQFF.

J is TRBJ1-2 and V is TRBV30; 7 nucleotides line up with TRBD1. The germline CDR1 and CDR2 sequences are GTSNPN and SVGIG (reference sequence). This CDR3 is 13 amino acids long. V shed 7 bases and J 5 bases; nucleotides not matched to a gene: 10. The CDR3 protein is CASVTGEGYGYTF. In DNA, the CDR3 is TGTGCCTCCGTAACAGGGGAAGGGTATGGCTACACCTTC.